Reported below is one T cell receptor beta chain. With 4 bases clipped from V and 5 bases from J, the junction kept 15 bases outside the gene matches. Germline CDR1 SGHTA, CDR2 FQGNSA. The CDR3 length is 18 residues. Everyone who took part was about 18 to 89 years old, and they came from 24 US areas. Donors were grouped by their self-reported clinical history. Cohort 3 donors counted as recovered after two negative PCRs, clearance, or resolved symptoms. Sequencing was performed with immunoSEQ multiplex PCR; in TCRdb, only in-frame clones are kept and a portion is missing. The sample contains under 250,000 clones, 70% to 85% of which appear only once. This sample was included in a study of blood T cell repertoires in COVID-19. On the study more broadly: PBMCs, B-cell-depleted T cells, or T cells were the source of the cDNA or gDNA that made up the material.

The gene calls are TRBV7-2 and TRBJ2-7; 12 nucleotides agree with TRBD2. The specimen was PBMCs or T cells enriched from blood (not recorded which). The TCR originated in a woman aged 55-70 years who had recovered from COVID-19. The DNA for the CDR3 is TGTGCCAGCAGCTCTCCGGGACTAGCGGGTAATGGGAAAGACGAGCAGTACTTC. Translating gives CASSSPGLAGNGKDEQYF.